The 3 T cell receptor beta chains reported below all come from one sample, sequenced in a study of T cells in Graves' hyperthyroidism and ophthalmopathy. Amplified TCR beta CDR3 regions derived from RNA transcripts. The HTBI primer set served for first-round RT-PCR of the TCR CDR3. Each CDR3 protein is one row after TCRdb ran MiXCR on the multiplex PCR reads. The sample yields some 800,000 distinct CDR3 sequences, 35% to 45% seen once. The specimen sequenced was blood. These receptors were collected from a man aged 18 to 30 with Graves' hyperthyroidism.

This clonotype was seen many times. The chain couples TRBV20-1 to TRBJ1-2; no clear D. Trimming left V 5 bases short and J 3 bases short, with 10 bases between. The CDR3 totals 12 residues. Germline V gene data show CDR1 as DFQATT and CDR2 as SNEGSKA (reference sequence). This CDR3 is CSAYGGDYGYTF. CDR3 sequence (DNA): TGCAGTGCTTACGGCGGGGACTATGGCTACACCTTC.

This clonotype was counted many times. The gene calls are TRBV29-1 and TRBJ1-1, with 8 positions matching TRBD1. The J segment lost 3 bases and the V segment lost 4 bases, leaving 4 bases of the junction unmatched. The length of the CDR3 is 13 residues. Per germline, CDR1 SQVTM and CDR2 ANQGSEA. The CDR3 DNA is TGCAGCGTTGGGACAGGGAGCGACACTGAAGCTTTCTTT. This translates into CSVGTGSDTEAFF.

The chain joins TRBV20-1 to TRBJ2-7, with D perhaps matching TRBD1 (5 bases). This CDR3 comprises 15 residues. V was shortened by 3 bases and J by 0 bases, with 15 bases between the two germline ends. The germline CDR1 and CDR2 sequences are DFQATT and SNEGSKA (reference sequence). The CDR3 spells CSARRYSDSSYEQYF. CDR3 DNA: TGCAGTGCTAGGCGCTACAGTGACAGCTCCTACGAGCAGTACTTC.